Each of the 10 T cell receptor beta chains below was sequenced from the same sample in a study of TIL therapy for anti-PD-1-resistant metastatic lung cancer. This was the immunoSEQ v3 assay. Method: immunoSEQ multiplex PCR; TCRdb's copy keeps in-frame clones and lacks some. The sample has 20,000 to 30,000 clones; roughly 72% are singletons. Time point: pre-treatment sample, taken before nivolumab and TIL therapy. The tumor samples were excised metastases, mostly pleural nodules or supraclavicular lymph nodes. Sample: tumor tissue, taken at baseline. Receptors originate from a person aged 25-79 years with non-small cell lung cancer.

The chain is built from TRBV6-5 and TRBJ2-7; a possible D gene is TRBD1 (7 bases). V was shortened by 5 bases and J by 0 bases, with 14 bases between the two germline ends. Germline V lookup: CDR1 MNHEY, CDR2 SVGAGI. The CDR3 has 15 residues. Here the CDR3 DNA reads TGTGCCAGCAGTGTCGGCGGGGACAGCTCCTACGAGCAGTACTTC. Amino acids: CASSVGGDSSYEQYF.

The V and J genes are TRBV7-9 and TRBJ2-7; TRBD1 agrees at 9 bases. CDR3 size: 14 residues. V was pared by 5 bases and J by 2 bases, with 4 bases of the junction left unmatched. Germline V gene data show CDR1 as SEHNR and CDR2 as FQNEAQ (reference sequence). CDR3 loop: CASSADRGAYEQYF. CDR3 nucleotides: TGTGCCAGCAGCGCCGACAGGGGGGCCTACGAGCAGTACTTC.

The gene calls are TRBV7-8 and TRBJ2-7; tentatively, D is TRBD1 or TRBD2 (5 bases each). The CDR3 has 15 amino acids. The ends were cut back, 5 bases at V and 4 bases at J, with 18 bases in the middle. Germline V CDR1 and CDR2: SGHVS, FQNEAQ. CDR3 nucleotide sequence: TGTGCCAGCAGCCCGACCGGGACCTCCCTATACGAGCAGTACTTC. It specifies CASSPTGTSLYEQYF.

The chain is built from TRBV6-5 and TRBJ2-7; the D gene is possibly TRBD2 (5 bases). CDR1 MNHEY and CDR2 SVGAGI come from the germline V gene. V was shortened by 6 bases and J by 2 bases, with 11 bases between the two germline ends. This CDR3 region has 13 residues. This CDR3 is CASSPQRTYEQYF. The CDR3 nucleotides read TGTGCCAGCAGCCCCCAGCGGACCTACGAGCAGTACTTC.

The sample holds a few counts of this clone. The chain's CDR3 is CASSLGGSTEAFF. The CDR3, as DNA: TGTGCCAGCAGCTTGGGTGGGAGCACTGAAGCTTTCTTT. This chain joins TRBV13 and TRBJ1-1; D remains ambiguous. Trimming removed 3 bases from V and 4 bases from J, with 9 bases in between. The V gene's germline CDR1 is PRHDT and CDR2 FYEKMQ (reference sequence). The length of the CDR3 is 13 residues.

The V call is TRBV27, the J call TRBJ2-2, with D uncertain. This CDR3 has 15 residues. V lost 1 base and J 6 bases, leaving 12 bases between the germline ends. Per germline, CDR1 MNHEY and CDR2 SMNVEV (reference sequence). CDR3 residues: CASSLWVSVPGELFF. The CDR3 DNA sequence: TGTGCCAGCAGTTTATGGGTATCAGTTCCCGGGGAGCTGTTTTTT.

The chain joins TRBV7-2 to TRBJ2-1; D is tentatively TRBD1 or TRBD2 (5 bases each). Germline CDR1 SGHTA, CDR2 FQGNSA. This CDR3 comprises 16 residues. Deletions cut 4 bases from V and 4 bases from J, with 17 bases between. CDR3 DNA sequence: TGTGCCAGCAGCTCTAGCTCCGGGACGGATTACAATGAGCAGTTCTTC. Residues: CASSSSSGTDYNEQFF.

The chain employs TRBV9 and TRBJ2-7; D may be TRBD1 or TRBD2 (5 bases each). Deletions cut 0 bases from V and 1 base from J, with 8 bases between. The CDR3 contains 14 residues. Germline V gene lookup returns CDR1 SGDLS and CDR2 YYNGEE. CDR3 residues: CASSVGGWSYEQYF. The CDR3 region has the DNA TGTGCCAGCAGCGTAGGGGGGTGGTCCTACGAGCAGTACTTC.

The rearrangement links TRBV7-2 to TRBJ2-2; 8 nucleotides match TRBD1. Trimming took 4 bases from V and 6 from J; bases not matched to a gene: 4. This CDR3 has 14 residues. Germline V gene sequence: CDR1 SGHTA, CDR2 FQGNSA. CDR3 sequence: CASSYDRGSGELFF. In DNA, the CDR3 is TGTGCCAGCAGCTACGACAGGGGTTCCGGGGAGCTGTTTTTT.

The rearrangement joins TRBV7-9 to TRBJ2-3; D gene uncertain. CDR1 and CDR2 (germline): SEHNR, FQNEAQ (reference sequence). This CDR3 has 13 residues. V was shortened by 5 bases and J by 0 bases, with 6 bases between the two germline ends. For the CDR3, the DNA is TGTGCCAGCAGCCTAATAAGCACAGATACGCAGTATTTT. Amino acids: CASSLISTDTQYF.